This entry is about one T cell receptor beta chain. The sample is drawn from a study of blood T cell repertoires in COVID-19. The overall study: T cells, B-cell-depleted T cells, or PBMCs supplied cDNA or gDNA.

Generated by immunoSEQ multiplex PCR, the TCRdb table keeps only in-frame clones and is missing some. The sample holds about 300,000 clones, around nine tenths seen once. CDR1 and CDR2 (germline): SGHRS, YFSETQ. The V and J ends lost 5 bases and 4 bases respectively, with 11 bases between them. The CDR3 sequence is 13 residues long. Recovery among Cohort 3 donors was established by two negative PCRs, clearance, or symptom resolution. Source material: PBMCs or T cells enriched from blood (not recorded which). This receptor was obtained from a woman in her 30s who had recovered from COVID-19. The chain joins TRBV5-1 to TRBJ2-3, with D maybe TRBD1 (5 bases). The CDR3 coding sequence is TGCGCCAGCAGATGGGGCGTCCCAGATACGCAGTATTTT. It codes for CASRWGVPDTQYF.